This T cell receptor (beta chain) stems from a study of radiation and T cells in renal cell carcinoma (dated by TCRdb to about 2020). Background for the entire study: A total of 50 to 60 samples underwent TCR beta sequencing, made up of roughly 26 tumors and some 27 peripheral blood samples. The last blood draw occurred 4 weeks after radiation, at the same time as nephrectomy. In the 45 to 65 samples combined, some 4 million unique CDR3 nucleotide sequences were found, encoding 2 million to 3 million unique CDR3 amino acid sequences.

The time point tag for this specimen amounts to: blood 4 weeks post-SBRT, at nephrectomy. According to the study, the label for this sample's treatment or condition signals: 15 Gy SBRT to primary tumor, nephrectomy 4 weeks later. The samples were drawn from a clinical trial, where primary renal cell carcinomas were treated with 15 Gy of stereotactic body radiation therapy and then removed by nephrectomy 4 weeks afterward. To follow tumor-enriched clonotypes, peripheral blood was collected serially from radiation-treated patients at baseline and again at 2 weeks and 4 weeks after SBRT. All patients had renal cell carcinoma with clear cell pathology. Genomic DNA for TCR sequencing was prepared using the QIAamp DNA Blood Mini Kit (Qiagen). Samples were included in the analyses only if all quality control checks were passed. There are 15 amino acids in the CDR3, from cysteine to phenylalanine inclusive. The DNA shown is the 45-base CDR3, in frame from base 1. Trimming takes 6 bases off V and 7 bases off J; junction bases not matched to a gene: 7. CDR1 and CDR2 were assigned from the germline V gene (reference sequence) as MNHNY and SVGAGI.

Overall study outcomes, separate from this receptor: An increase in top tumor clonotypes in blood was observed from baseline to 2 weeks post-radiation, followed by contraction by 4 weeks, which was taken to suggest transient expansion of tumor-resident clones. Dynamics of the blood repertoire were not tracked past 4 weeks after treatment. Effects of radiation dose or scheduling on the TCR repertoire could not be addressed with the single-armed trial design. Because no pretreatment tumor biopsies were available, whether clonotypes were present in the tumor at baseline could not be determined.

The immunoSEQ kit was used, according to the manufacturer's recommendations, to generate TCR beta libraries from genomic DNA. For library preparation, a first multiplex PCR was performed with proprietary primers, followed by a second PCR in which unique barcodes were added, and bead cleanups were performed after each round. Each sample batch included a kit-provided positive control reaction and a negative control reaction. The final libraries were assessed on an Agilent 4200 TapeStation D1000 ScreenTape, pooled by volume, and quantified by qPCR. Sequencing ran on an Illumina NextSeq500 with a MidOutput 150-cycle cartridge, using 156 Read1 and 15 Index1 cycles with kit custom primers. The pooled library was loaded at 0.75 to 1 pM, and approximately 20% PhiX control was spiked in. As for how the authors treated the data: Vendor-processed data were analyzed in R, with a clonotype defined as all T cells sharing the same CDR3 nucleotide sequence. For clone abundance analyses, frequencies were normalized to the 10,000 most abundant clones per sample. Before analysis, public T cell clones were removed, and these numbered fewer than six per sample on average. Tumor-enriched clonotypes and baseline blood-enriched clonotypes were defined as those with an abundance difference of at least 32-fold between compartments. A beta-binomial differential abundance model was used to identify clonotypes that were expanded or contracted between blood time points. Tumor-blood repertoire similarity was measured with the Baroni-Urbani and Buser coefficient, and group comparisons used two-tailed Wilcoxon tests in R. TCRdb provides this immuneACCESS table in a form limited to in-frame rearrangements. Some clones are lacking; in checked studies, under half of them reflect an unresolved V gene, and why the rest are absent is not known. V, J and clone size are taken as reported in that table, and D and trimming were inferred from the DNA itself. The sample profile shows around 94,000 clones; 85% of them were found once. The ten largest clones represent roughly 8.8% of the sample.

As concerns this clone: Its antigen remains unidentified. Base qualities are not at hand, and no much larger clone is one base apart.

This sequence was found in a man aged 45-60 years with renal cell carcinoma. This receptor chain uses TRBV6-6 and TRBJ2-3; 13 bases in the middle match TRBD2. This sample comprised blood, obtained from a patient whose treatment included radiotherapy and nephrectomy. The CDR3 sequence is CASSRLAGGRYTQYF. The DNA is as follows: TGTGCCAGCAGCCGACTAGCGGGGGGTCGATATACGCAGTATTTT.